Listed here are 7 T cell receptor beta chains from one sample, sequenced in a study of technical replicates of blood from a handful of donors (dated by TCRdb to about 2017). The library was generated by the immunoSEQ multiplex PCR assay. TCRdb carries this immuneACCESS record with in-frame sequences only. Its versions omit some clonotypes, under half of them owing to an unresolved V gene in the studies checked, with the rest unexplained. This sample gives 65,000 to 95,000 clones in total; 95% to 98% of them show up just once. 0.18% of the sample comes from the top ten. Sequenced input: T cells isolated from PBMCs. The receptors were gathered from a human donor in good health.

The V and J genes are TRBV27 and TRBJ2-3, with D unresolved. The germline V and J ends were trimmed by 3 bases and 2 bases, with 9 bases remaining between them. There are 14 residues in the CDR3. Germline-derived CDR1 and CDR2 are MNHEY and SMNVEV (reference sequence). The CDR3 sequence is CASSLVLNTDTQYF. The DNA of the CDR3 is TGTGCCAGCAGTTTGGTACTGAACACAGATACGCAGTATTTT.

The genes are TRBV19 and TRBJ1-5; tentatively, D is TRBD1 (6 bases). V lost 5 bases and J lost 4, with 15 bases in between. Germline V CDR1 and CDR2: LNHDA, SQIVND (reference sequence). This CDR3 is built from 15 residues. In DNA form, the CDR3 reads TGTGCCAGTAGTGTACAGGGTGCTTTGAATCAGCCCCAGCATTTT. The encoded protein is CASSVQGALNQPQHF.

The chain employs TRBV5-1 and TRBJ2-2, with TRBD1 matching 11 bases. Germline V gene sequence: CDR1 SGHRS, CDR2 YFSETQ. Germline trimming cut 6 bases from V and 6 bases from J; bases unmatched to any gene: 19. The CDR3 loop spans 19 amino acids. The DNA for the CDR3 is TGCGCCAGCACCTCCCCTAGGGGAGGACAGGGGGCTTTCCCCGGGGAGCTGTTTTTT. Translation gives CASTSPRGGQGAFPGELFF. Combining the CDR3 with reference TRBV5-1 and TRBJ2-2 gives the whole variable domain KAGVTQTPRYLIKTRGQQVTLSCSPISGHRSVSWYQQTPGQGLQFLFEYFSETQRNKGNFPGRFSGRQFSNSRSEMNVSTLELGDSALYLCASTSPRGGQGAFPGELFFGEGSRLTVL.

The CDR3 nucleotides are TGTGCCAGCCTCCGGAGGGCTGATGGCACAGATACGCAGTATTTT. Encoded protein: CASLRRADGTDTQYF. The chain carries TRBV6-1 and TRBJ2-3, with D possibly being TRBD2 (6 bases). With 8 bases removed from V and 1 base from J, the gap between germline ends came to 16 bases. There are 15 residues in the CDR3. Germline V gene data show CDR1 as MNHNS and CDR2 as SASEGT.

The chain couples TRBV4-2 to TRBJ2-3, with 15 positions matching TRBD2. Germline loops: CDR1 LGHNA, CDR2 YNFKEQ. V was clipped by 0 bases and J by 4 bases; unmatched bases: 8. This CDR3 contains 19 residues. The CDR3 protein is CASSQDRTSGGAVADTQYF. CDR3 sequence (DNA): TGTGCCAGCAGCCAAGATAGGACTAGCGGGGGGGCGGTAGCAGATACGCAGTATTTT.

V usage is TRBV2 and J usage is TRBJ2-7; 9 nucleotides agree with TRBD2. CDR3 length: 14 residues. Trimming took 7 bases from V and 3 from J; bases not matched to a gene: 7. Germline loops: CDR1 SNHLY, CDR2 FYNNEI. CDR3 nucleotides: TGTGCCAGCACAAGCGGGAGGCCTCTCTACGAGCAGTACTTC. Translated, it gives CASTSGRPLYEQYF.

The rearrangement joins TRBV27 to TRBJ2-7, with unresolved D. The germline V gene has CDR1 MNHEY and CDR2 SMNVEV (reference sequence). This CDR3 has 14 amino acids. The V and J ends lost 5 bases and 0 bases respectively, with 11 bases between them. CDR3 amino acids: CASSLSSSSYEQYF. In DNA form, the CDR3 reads TGTGCCAGCAGTCTGAGTTCGAGCTCCTACGAGCAGTACTTC.